Each of the 13 T cell receptor beta chains below was sequenced from the same sample in a study of blood T cells in healthy people across ages (dated by TCRdb to between 2015 and 2017). Libraries were constructed by 5' RACE. TCRdb records Illumina HiSeq 2500 as the sequencer. A second 7 to 11 cycle PCR used a sample-barcoded 5' primer and a J-beta primer mix. The public reads were run again by TCRdb, first through fastp at Q25 and then through MiXCR, and only productive beta chains were kept. Each entry merges the rows of one CDR3 protein and shows their most common DNA and genes. This sample lists over 1,300,000 distinct CDR3 sequences; roughly 59% were detected once. The ten largest clones represent approximately 7% of the sample. The sample comprised blood. These receptors were obtained from a young man in good health.

V gene TRBV4-3 combines with J gene TRBJ2-5, with D unclear. This CDR3 is built from 14 residues. V lost 0 bases and J lost 0, with 5 bases in between. The germline V gene has CDR1 LGHNA and CDR2 YSLEER. The CDR3 DNA follows: TGCGCCAGCAGCCAAGACAATTACCAAGAGACCCAGTACTTC. Translating gives CASSQDNYQETQYF.

This clonotype was seen just once. This rearrangement joins TRBV20-1 to TRBJ2-1, with TRBD2 matching over 8 bases. The CDR3 is 13 amino acids. V gave up 5 bases and J gave up 3 bases; unmatched junction bases: 3. The V gene's germline CDR1 is DFQATT and CDR2 SNEGSKA (reference sequence). The DNA for the CDR3 is TGCAGTGCTTGGCGGGGGGACTACAATGAGCAGTTCTTC. Residues: CSAWRGDYNEQFF.

There are a few counts of this clonotype. This chain connects TRBV12-3 or TRBV12-4 to TRBJ2-7, with D perhaps matching TRBD1 or TRBD2 (5 bases each). The CDR3 runs 14 residues. V was shortened by 6 bases and J by 5 bases, with 17 bases between the two germline ends. CDR3 loop: CASSLGDGVHEQYF. Here the CDR3 DNA reads TGTGCCAGCAGCCTTGGGGACGGTGTCCACGAGCAGTACTTC.

The rearrangement uses TRBV9 and TRBJ2-3; D is unresolved. The CDR3 is 15 residues long. Germline-derived CDR1 and CDR2 are SGDLS and YYNGEE. V was cut by 0 bases and J by 4 bases, with 12 bases left in between. CDR3 DNA sequence: TGTGCCAGCAGCGTAGATCAGGTGGGGTCAGATACGCAGTATTTT. It yields the protein CASSVDQVGSDTQYF.

V is TRBV20-1 and J is TRBJ2-1; D may be TRBD1 (6 bases). Germline V gives CDR1 DFQATT, CDR2 SNEGSKA (reference sequence). Trimming removed 5 bases from V and 7 bases from J, with 24 bases in between. This CDR3 spans 16 amino acids. The CDR3 spells CSADEGSGAYGNEQFF. As DNA, the CDR3 is TGCAGTGCTGACGAGGGCTCAGGGGCATATGGAAATGAGCAGTTCTTC.

This clonotype appeared a few times. J is TRBJ2-7 and V is TRBV4-2; D is perhaps TRBD1 or TRBD2 (5 bases each). Germline assignment: CDR1 LGHNA and CDR2 YNFKEQ. The CDR3 totals 15 residues. V lost 0 bases, J lost 0 bases, and 9 bases lay in between. In DNA form, the CDR3 reads TGTGCCAGCAGCCAAGAAAGGGACGTCTCCTACGAGCAGTACTTC. This translates into CASSQERDVSYEQYF.

The chain is built from TRBV10-1 and TRBJ2-7; D is unclear. The ends were cut back, 0 bases at V and 2 bases at J, with 8 bases in the middle. Germline V gene lookup returns CDR1 WNHNN and CDR2 SYGVQD (reference sequence). CDR3 length equals 14 residues. The CDR3 loop is CASSESFAPYEQYF. The DNA of the CDR3 is TGCGCCAGCAGTGAGTCCTTCGCCCCCTACGAGCAGTACTTC.

The genes are TRBV6-6 and TRBJ2-1; 7 nucleotides line up with TRBD2. With V trimmed by 2 bases and J by 3 bases, 4 bases remained unmatched. The CDR3 extends over 15 amino acids. CDR1 is MNHNY and CDR2 is SVGAGI in the germline V gene (reference sequence). DNA of the CDR3: TGTGCCAGCAGTTACCGTCTAGCGGACTACAATGAGCAGTTCTTC. It translates to CASSYRLADYNEQFF.

This sequence joins TRBV7-9 and TRBJ2-1; 11 bases map to TRBD2. The length of the CDR3 is 15 residues. V lost 6 bases, J lost 4 bases, and 5 bases stayed unmatched. In germline, CDR1 is SEHNR, CDR2 FQNEAQ (reference sequence). CDR3 amino acids: CASSETSGDYNEQFF. In DNA, the CDR3 is TGTGCCAGCAGTGAGACTAGCGGGGATTACAATGAGCAGTTCTTC.

The CDR3 DNA follows: TGTGCCAGCAGGACCCCTGAGGGCACTGAAGCTTTCTTT. Its protein is CASRTPEGTEAFF. V is TRBV7-9 and J is TRBJ1-1; no firm D call. Germline V lookup: CDR1 SEHNR, CDR2 FQNEAQ (reference sequence). The CDR3 runs to 13 residues. V dropped 6 bases and J dropped 4 bases, with 12 bases sitting between them.

This clonotype has just a few counts. This rearrangement joins TRBV20-1 to TRBJ2-3, with 8 bases lining up with TRBD2. This CDR3 has 15 residues. Germline V gene lookup returns CDR1 DFQATT and CDR2 SNEGSKA (reference sequence). V dropped 0 bases and J dropped 4; count of bases not matched to a gene: 6. CDR3 loop: CSARDWRGVSDTQYF. In nucleotides, the CDR3 is TGCAGTGCTAGAGACTGGCGGGGGGTATCAGATACGCAGTATTTT.

The chain is built from TRBV7-9 and TRBJ2-3; D may be TRBD2 (6 bases). Germline loops: CDR1 SEHNR, CDR2 FQNEAQ (reference sequence). The CDR3 contains 15 residues. V was trimmed by 2 bases and J by 1 base, leaving 10 bases between them. In DNA, the CDR3 is TGTGCCAGCAGCTTATGGCGGGGCCGCACAGATACGCAGTATTTT. Amino acids: CASSLWRGRTDTQYF.

This rearrangement joins TRBV4-1 to TRBJ2-1; D may be TRBD2 (6 bases). CDR3 length equals 15 residues. Germline V gene lookup returns CDR1 MGHRA and CDR2 YSYEKL. V was clipped by 2 bases and J by 6 bases, with 14 bases between them. The CDR3 region is CASSQLATLGNEQFF. In DNA, the CDR3 is TGCGCCAGCAGCCAACTAGCGACCCTCGGCAATGAGCAGTTCTTC.